This T cell receptor (beta chain) came from a study of radiotherapy plus CTLA-4 blockade in lung cancer. Overall study: Patients showed objective responses in roughly 19% of cases and disease control in just over 30%. Findings and limits, study-wide: Early clone dynamics of blood T cells, plus interferon-beta, reportedly predicted response best. An expansion of tumor-derived TCR clones occurred in blood after radiotherapy plus ipilimumab.

Repertoires were generated with immunoSEQ multiplex PCR, while TCRdb's copy carries only in-frame clones and drops some. This table holds about 50,000 clones, about 85% found once. Receiving focal radiation plus CTLA-4 blockade with ipilimumab were patients who had chemo-refractory metastatic non-small-cell lung cancer. This clone was picked up a small number of times. Its specificity is not known. This receptor was identified in a human donor with non-small cell lung cancer whose response to radiotherapy plus ipilimumab could not be evaluated. Sample: peripheral blood, taken from a patient treated with radiotherapy plus ipilimumab.

The CDR3 DNA sequence: TGTGCCAGCAGCTCCTCATGGAGCTACGAGCAGTACTTC. Its protein product is CASSSSWSYEQYF. This chain joins TRBV6-5 and TRBJ2-7, with no clear D. The V end lost 6 bases, the J end lost 3 bases, and 12 bases lay between the germline ends. The length of the CDR3 is 13 residues. Germline V gives CDR1 MNHEY, CDR2 SVGAGI.